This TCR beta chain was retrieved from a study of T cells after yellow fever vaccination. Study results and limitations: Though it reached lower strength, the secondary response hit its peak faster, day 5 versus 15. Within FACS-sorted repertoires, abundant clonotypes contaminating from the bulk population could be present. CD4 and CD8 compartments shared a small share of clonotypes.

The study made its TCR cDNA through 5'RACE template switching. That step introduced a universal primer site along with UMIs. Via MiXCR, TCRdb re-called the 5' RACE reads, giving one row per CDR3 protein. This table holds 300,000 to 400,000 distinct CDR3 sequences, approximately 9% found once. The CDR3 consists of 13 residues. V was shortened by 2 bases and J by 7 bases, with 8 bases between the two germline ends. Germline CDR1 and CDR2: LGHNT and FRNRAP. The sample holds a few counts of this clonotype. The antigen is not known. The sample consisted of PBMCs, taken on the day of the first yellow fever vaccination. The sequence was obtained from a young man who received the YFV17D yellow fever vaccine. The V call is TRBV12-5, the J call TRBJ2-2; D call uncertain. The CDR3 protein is CASGLYVVGELFF. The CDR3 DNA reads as TGTGCTAGTGGTTTGTACGTTGTCGGGGAGCTGTTTTTT.